A selection of T cell receptor beta chains follows, all from one sample in a study of blood T cell repertoires in COVID-19. Measured with immunoSEQ multiplex PCR; TCRdb has only the in-frame clones, and not every one. This table holds tens of thousands of clones, around nine tenths found once. Sample: peripheral blood. The receptors stem from an elderly man with acute or convalescent COVID-19. Each CDR3 is given with its conserved first and last residue. A D gene is named only where the DNA matches it firmly. Clone sizes are given selectively: once, few, many, or a class where the clone is expanded.

CDR3 length	D gene	clone size	V gene	J gene	CDR3 DNA	CDR3 protein
15	NA	NA	TRBV24-1	TRBJ2-1	TGTGCCACCAGTGACCCACTAGCCGACGTGGGTGAGCAGTTCTTC	CATSDPLADVGEQFF
15	TRBD2	NA	TRBV11-3	TRBJ2-2	TGTGCCAGCAGCGCTAGCGGGAGGGTAACCGGGGAGCTGTTTTTT	CASSASGRVTGELFF
15	NA	NA	TRBV30	TRBJ1-3	TGTGCCTGGAGCTTGGCCGGATCGGGTGGAAACACCATATATTTT	CAWSLAGSGGNTIYF
13	NA	few	TRBV7-2	TRBJ1-1	TGTGCCAGCAGCTTAGCGCACGGTCTCGAAGCTTTCTTT	CASSLAHGLEAFF
14	NA	NA	TRBV28	TRBJ1-1	TGTGCCAGCAGGAGGGCGGGGCAAACCAATGAAGCTTTCTTT	CASRRAGQTNEAFF
14	NA	NA	TRBV5-4	TRBJ1-1	TGTGCCAGCAGCTCCCTGGACAGGAACACTGAAGCTTTCTTT	CASSSLDRNTEAFF
15	NA	NA	TRBV5-1	TRBJ1-4	TGCGCCAGCAGCTTGACCAATGAACAGGGTGATAAGGTGTTTTTT	CASSLTNEQGDKVFF
19	TRBD1	NA	TRBV9	TRBJ1-4	TGTGCCAGCAGCCCTGGGACAGGTATCGGGTTAGGGACTAATGAAAAACTGTTTTTT	CASSPGTGIGLGTNEKLFF
15	NA	NA	TRBV7-9	TRBJ1-4	TGTGCCAGCAGCCTCCCGGGACTGATAAATGAAAAACTGTTTTTT	CASSLPGLINEKLFF
15	TRBD2	NA	TRBV7-9	TRBJ2-3	TGTGCCAGCAGCTTATGGCTAGCGGGCACAGATACGCAGTATTTT	CASSLWLAGTDTQYF
15	NA	NA	TRBV7-2	TRBJ1-2	TGTGCCAGCAGCCCAACGGGAGAGGGTGGCTATGGCTACACCTTC	CASSPTGEGGYGYTF
19	TRBD2	NA	TRBV3-1/TRBV3-2	TRBJ2-2	TGTGCCAGCAGCCCAAGGACTAGGACTAGCGGGAGGTACACCGGGGAGCTGTTTTTT	CASSPRTRTSGRYTGELFF
18	TRBD1	NA	TRBV18	TRBJ1-1	TGTGCCAGCTCACAAACGGACAGGGGGGGTTTCGGGAACACTGAAGCTTTCTTT	CASSQTDRGGFGNTEAFF
13	NA	once	TRBV6-5	TRBJ2-1	TGTGCCAGCAGTTCCTTTAGAAATTCTGAGCAGTTCTTC	CASSSFRNSEQFF
14	TRBD1	NA	TRBV7-2	TRBJ1-6	TGTGCCAGCAGCACGGGACAGGCGCCTACACCCCTCCACTTT	CASSTGQAPTPLHF
14	NA	NA	TRBV18	TRBJ2-2	TGTGCCAGCTCACGGGAGTCGAACACCGGGGAGCTGTTTTTT	CASSRESNTGELFF
15	TRBD1	NA	TRBV19	TRBJ1-2	TGTGCCAGTAGTATTGGACAGGGTTTGAACTATGGCTACACCTTC	CASSIGQGLNYGYTF
16	TRBD1	NA	TRBV3-1/TRBV3-2	TRBJ1-6	TGTGCCAGCAGTTCAGTGGGGACAGGGTATAATTCACCCCTCCACTTT	CASSSVGTGYNSPLHF
15	NA	NA	TRBV2	TRBJ1-5	TGTGCCAGCATGGCAGGGGATGTTAGCAATCAGCCCCAGCATTTT	CASMAGDVSNQPQHF
16	NA	NA	TRBV4-1	TRBJ2-2	TGCGCCAGCAGCCATCCCCAGGGGAGGAACACCGGGGAGCTGTTTTTT	CASSHPQGRNTGELFF
13	NA	NA	TRBV5-1	TRBJ2-1	TGCGCCAGCAGCTTCCTCGGTGAGGCTGAGCAGTTCTTC	CASSFLGEAEQFF
19	NA	NA	TRBV5-4	TRBJ1-1	TGTGCCAGCAGCTTCCAAAGGGGGGGACGGCTTGGTTCGAACACTGAAGCTTTCTTT	CASSFQRGGRLGSNTEAFF
16	NA	NA	TRBV7-2	TRBJ2-1	TGTGCCAGCAGCTTAGCGGGGCAGGGGGGAAACGTTGAGCAGTTCTTC	CASSLAGQGGNVEQFF